This T cell receptor beta chain came from a study of technical replicates of blood from a few donors. CDR3 length: 18 amino acids. V lost 0 bases and J lost 2; bases outside the gene matches: 3. CDR1 and CDR2 (germline): SEHNR, FQNEAQ (reference sequence). Sequenced by immunoSEQ multiplex PCR; TCRdb stores in-frame clones only, minus some. The top ten clones hold less than 6.5% of a sample with 60,000 to 80,000 clones, around 86% of them seen once. The specimen sequenced was PBMCs. This clonotype originated in a human donor in good health. Some clones in this sample may be carry-over from other donors' samples. The chain recombines TRBV7-9 with TRBJ2-2; 13 bases line up with TRBD2. CDR3 amino acids: CASSLALGLAGNTGELFF. CDR3 coding DNA: TGTGCCAGCAGCTTAGCGTTGGGACTAGCGGGAAACACCGGGGAGCTGTTTTTT.